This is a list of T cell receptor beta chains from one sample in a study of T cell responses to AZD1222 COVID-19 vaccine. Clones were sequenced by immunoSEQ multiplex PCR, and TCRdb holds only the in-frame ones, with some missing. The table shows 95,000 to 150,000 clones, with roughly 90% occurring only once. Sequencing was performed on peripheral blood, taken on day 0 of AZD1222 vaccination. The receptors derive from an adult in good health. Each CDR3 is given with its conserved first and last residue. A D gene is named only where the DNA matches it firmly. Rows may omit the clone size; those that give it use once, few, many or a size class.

cdr3_aa: CASSPDPNEKLFF
cdr3_nt: TGTGCCAGCAGCCCAGACCCGAATGAAAAACTGTTTTTT
j_call: TRBJ1-4
v_call: TRBV13
d_call: -
clone_size: -

cdr3_aa: CASSLLVNAEAFF
cdr3_nt: TGCGCCAGCAGCTTACTCGTTAACGCTGAAGCTTTCTTT
j_call: TRBJ1-1
v_call: TRBV5-1
d_call: -
clone_size: -

cdr3_aa: CASSLPPLVTNEKLFF
cdr3_nt: TGTGCCAGCAGTCTACCCCCTTTGGTAACTAATGAAAAACTGTTTTTT
j_call: TRBJ1-4
v_call: TRBV28
d_call: -
clone_size: -

cdr3_aa: CASSQTASGTTNFRTDTQYF
cdr3_nt: TGCGCCAGCAGCCAAACTGCATCCGGGACTACAAACTTTCGGACAGATACGCAGTATTTT
j_call: TRBJ2-3
v_call: TRBV4-3
d_call: TRBD2
clone_size: once

cdr3_aa: CASSPGQGSNEQFF
cdr3_nt: TGCGCCAGCAGCCCGGGACAGGGGAGCAATGAGCAGTTCTTC
j_call: TRBJ2-1
v_call: TRBV5-1
d_call: TRBD1
clone_size: -

cdr3_aa: CASSPTGDQPQHF
cdr3_nt: TGTGCCAGCAGTCCGACAGGGGATCAGCCCCAGCATTTT
j_call: TRBJ1-5
v_call: TRBV7-9
d_call: TRBD1
clone_size: -

cdr3_aa: CASSKQGSLTGELFF
cdr3_nt: TGTGCCAGCAGTAAACAGGGGTCATTAACCGGGGAGCTGTTTTTT
j_call: TRBJ2-2
v_call: TRBV7-8
d_call: TRBD1
clone_size: few

cdr3_aa: CASSVSYYEQYF
cdr3_nt: TGTGCCAGCTCGGTATCGTACTACGAGCAGTACTTC
j_call: TRBJ2-7
v_call: TRBV18
d_call: -
clone_size: -

cdr3_aa: CASSPLGETQYF
cdr3_nt: TGTGCCAGCAGCCCCTTAGGTGAGACCCAGTACTTC
j_call: TRBJ2-5
v_call: TRBV12-3/TRBV12-4
d_call: -
clone_size: -

cdr3_aa: CASRLGDTQYF
cdr3_nt: TGTGCCAGCAGGTTAGGAGATACGCAGTATTTT
j_call: TRBJ2-3
v_call: TRBV5-6
d_call: -
clone_size: -

cdr3_aa: CASSLATGTSDNEQYF
cdr3_nt: TGTGCCAGCAGCTTAGCTACTGGGACGTCTGACAACGAGCAGTACTTC
j_call: TRBJ2-7
v_call: TRBV7-9
d_call: -
clone_size: -

cdr3_aa: CASSLGTGFYNEQFF
cdr3_nt: TGTGCCAGCAGCTTAGGTACAGGGTTCTACAATGAGCAGTTCTTC
j_call: TRBJ2-1
v_call: TRBV11-2
d_call: -
clone_size: -

cdr3_aa: CASSPLPYEQYF
cdr3_nt: TGTGCCAGCTCACCACTCCCCTACGAGCAGTACTTC
j_call: TRBJ2-7
v_call: TRBV18
d_call: -
clone_size: -

cdr3_aa: CASSPRTSGRSAYEQYF
cdr3_nt: TGCGCCAGCAGCCCCCGGACTAGCGGGAGGTCGGCCTACGAGCAGTACTTC
j_call: TRBJ2-7
v_call: TRBV4-3
d_call: TRBD2
clone_size: once

cdr3_aa: CATSREEGNEQFF
cdr3_nt: TGTGCCACCTCCCGGGAAGAGGGCAATGAGCAGTTCTTC
j_call: TRBJ2-1
v_call: TRBV10-3
d_call: -
clone_size: once

cdr3_aa: CASSLEYAGYEQYF
cdr3_nt: TGTGCCAGCAGCTTAGAGTATGCTGGCTACGAGCAGTACTTC
j_call: TRBJ2-7
v_call: TRBV7-6
d_call: -
clone_size: once

cdr3_aa: CATSSAHYEQYF
cdr3_nt: TGTGCCACCAGCAGCGCACACTACGAGCAGTACTTC
j_call: TRBJ2-7
v_call: TRBV15
d_call: -
clone_size: -

cdr3_aa: CASSEHRQASYGYTF
cdr3_nt: TGTGCCAGCAGCGAACACCGACAGGCTTCTTATGGCTACACCTTC
j_call: TRBJ1-2
v_call: TRBV5-5
d_call: -
clone_size: few

cdr3_aa: CASSQDWTGVTNEKLFF
cdr3_nt: TGTGCCAGCAGCCAAGATTGGACAGGGGTGACTAATGAAAAACTGTTTTTT
j_call: TRBJ1-4
v_call: TRBV3-1/TRBV3-2
d_call: TRBD1
clone_size: -

cdr3_aa: CASSWRWGDGNTEAFF
cdr3_nt: TGTGCCAGCAGTTGGAGGTGGGGCGACGGGAACACTGAAGCTTTCTTT
j_call: TRBJ1-1
v_call: TRBV28
d_call: -
clone_size: once

cdr3_aa: CASSYGGTEAFF
cdr3_nt: TGTGCCAGCAGTTACGGGGGCACTGAAGCTTTCTTT
j_call: TRBJ1-1
v_call: TRBV6-5
d_call: -
clone_size: -

cdr3_aa: CASSFGQAYEQYF
cdr3_nt: TGTGCCAGCAGTTTCGGACAGGCCTACGAGCAGTACTTC
j_call: TRBJ2-7
v_call: TRBV6-2/TRBV6-3
d_call: TRBD1
clone_size: -

cdr3_aa: CASSEPRGEQFF
cdr3_nt: TGCGCCAGCAGTGAACCCCGAGGCGAGCAGTTCTTC
j_call: TRBJ2-1
v_call: TRBV10-2
d_call: -
clone_size: -

cdr3_aa: CASSLARAEAFF
cdr3_nt: TGTGCCAGCAGTTTAGCGCGAGCTGAAGCTTTCTTT
j_call: TRBJ1-1
v_call: TRBV12-3/TRBV12-4
d_call: -
clone_size: -

cdr3_aa: CASSSREPGAHGYTF
cdr3_nt: TGTGCCAGTAGTTCACGGGAGCCAGGGGCGCATGGCTACACCTTC
j_call: TRBJ1-2
v_call: TRBV19
d_call: -
clone_size: -

cdr3_aa: CASGQGENTEAFF
cdr3_nt: TGTGCTAGTGGGCAGGGGGAGAACACTGAAGCTTTCTTT
j_call: TRBJ1-1
v_call: TRBV12-5
d_call: TRBD1
clone_size: -

cdr3_aa: CASMPPHRTEETQYF
cdr3_nt: TGTGCCAGCATGCCCCCCCATCGGACGGAAGAGACCCAGTACTTC
j_call: TRBJ2-5
v_call: TRBV3-1/TRBV3-2
d_call: -
clone_size: -

cdr3_aa: CASTASISSYNSPLHF
cdr3_nt: TGTGCCAGCACCGCCTCGATTAGCTCCTATAATTCACCCCTCCACTTT
j_call: TRBJ1-6
v_call: TRBV7-9
d_call: -
clone_size: -

cdr3_aa: CASSPNFSYEQYF
cdr3_nt: TGTGCCAGCAGCCCTAATTTCTCCTACGAGCAGTACTTC
j_call: TRBJ2-7
v_call: TRBV7-2
d_call: -
clone_size: once

cdr3_aa: CASSRGQSTGNTIYF
cdr3_nt: TGTGCCAGCAGCAGGGGACAATCAACTGGAAACACCATATATTTT
j_call: TRBJ1-3
v_call: TRBV28
d_call: -
clone_size: -

cdr3_aa: CASSEDAGLRAIYGYTF
cdr3_nt: TGTGCCAGCAGTGAAGACGCGGGACTGAGGGCAATATATGGCTACACCTTC
j_call: TRBJ1-2
v_call: TRBV6-1
d_call: -
clone_size: -

cdr3_aa: CASSFRATDTQYF
cdr3_nt: TGTGCCAGCAGTTTTCGGGCGACAGATACGCAGTATTTT
j_call: TRBJ2-3
v_call: TRBV27
d_call: -
clone_size: -

cdr3_aa: CASSYPSPEQFF
cdr3_nt: TGTGCCAGCAGTTACCCCTCCCCCGAGCAGTTCTTC
j_call: TRBJ2-1
v_call: TRBV6-2/TRBV6-3
d_call: -
clone_size: once

cdr3_aa: CASSHYRANTGELFF
cdr3_nt: TGTGCCAGCAGCCATTACAGGGCGAACACCGGGGAGCTGTTTTTT
j_call: TRBJ2-2
v_call: TRBV3-1/TRBV3-2
d_call: -
clone_size: -

cdr3_aa: CASSEGAPLHF
cdr3_nt: TGTGCCAGCAGTGAAGGGGCACCCCTCCACTTT
j_call: TRBJ1-6
v_call: TRBV6-1
d_call: -
clone_size: few

cdr3_aa: CASSLPGRKNEKLFF
cdr3_nt: TGTGCCAGCTCACTACCAGGGCGAAAGAATGAAAAACTGTTTTTT
j_call: TRBJ1-4
v_call: TRBV18
d_call: -
clone_size: -

cdr3_aa: CASSLDTDLETEAFF
cdr3_nt: TGCGCCAGCAGCTTGGATACAGACCTCGAGACTGAAGCTTTCTTT
j_call: TRBJ1-1
v_call: TRBV5-1
d_call: -
clone_size: -

cdr3_aa: CASSVEGGQGNEQYF
cdr3_nt: TGTGCCAGCAGCGTAGAGGGGGGACAGGGGAACGAGCAGTACTTC
j_call: TRBJ2-7
v_call: TRBV9
d_call: TRBD1
clone_size: -

cdr3_aa: CASSGLTNEKLFF
cdr3_nt: TGTGCCAGCTCAGGGCTAACTAATGAAAAACTGTTTTTT
j_call: TRBJ1-4
v_call: TRBV6-5
d_call: -
clone_size: -

cdr3_aa: CASSIGQGWGSGNTIYF
cdr3_nt: TGTGCCAGCAGTATCGGGCAGGGCTGGGGCTCTGGAAACACCATATATTTT
j_call: TRBJ1-3
v_call: TRBV7-2
d_call: -
clone_size: -

cdr3_aa: CASSYSMDRGSYEQYF
cdr3_nt: TGTGCCAGCAGTTACTCGATGGACAGGGGCTCCTACGAGCAGTACTTC
j_call: TRBJ2-7
v_call: TRBV6-2/TRBV6-3
d_call: TRBD1
clone_size: once

cdr3_aa: CACNPGQGLADTQYF
cdr3_nt: TGTGCCTGTAATCCGGGACAGGGGTTAGCAGATACGCAGTATTTT
j_call: TRBJ2-3
v_call: TRBV30
d_call: TRBD1
clone_size: -

cdr3_aa: CASGNGQGRQPQHF
cdr3_nt: TGCGCCAGCGGAAACGGACAGGGCCGTCAGCCCCAGCATTTT
j_call: TRBJ1-5
v_call: TRBV10-2
d_call: TRBD1
clone_size: -

cdr3_aa: CASSPGTGLGYTF
cdr3_nt: TGTGCCAGCAGTCCTGGGACAGGGCTAGGCTACACCTTC
j_call: TRBJ1-2
v_call: TRBV12-3/TRBV12-4
d_call: TRBD1
clone_size: -

cdr3_aa: CASSYRPGYEKLFF
cdr3_nt: TGTGCCAGCAGTTACCGGCCTGGGTATGAAAAACTGTTTTTT
j_call: TRBJ1-4
v_call: TRBV6-2/TRBV6-3
d_call: -
clone_size: -

cdr3_aa: CASSVGGDTEAFF
cdr3_nt: TGTGCCAGCAGCGTAGGCGGGGACACTGAAGCTTTCTTT
j_call: TRBJ1-1
v_call: TRBV9
d_call: -
clone_size: -

cdr3_aa: CASSKYGGPTGPNEQFF
cdr3_nt: TGTGCCAGCAGCAAATACGGGGGGCCGACGGGTCCCAATGAGCAGTTCTTC
j_call: TRBJ2-1
v_call: TRBV9
d_call: -
clone_size: -

cdr3_aa: CASSLIRGGYGYTF
cdr3_nt: TGTGCCAGCAGCTTAATTAGGGGCGGCTATGGCTACACCTTC
j_call: TRBJ1-2
v_call: TRBV13
d_call: -
clone_size: -

cdr3_aa: CASSYSDSGSGNTIYF
cdr3_nt: TGTGCCAGCAGTTACTCGGACAGCGGCTCTGGAAACACCATATATTTT
j_call: TRBJ1-3
v_call: TRBV2
d_call: -
clone_size: -

cdr3_aa: CASSTTSGGAQNEQFF
cdr3_nt: TGTGCCAGTAGTACCACTAGCGGGGGGGCTCAGAATGAGCAGTTCTTC
j_call: TRBJ2-1
v_call: TRBV19
d_call: TRBD2
clone_size: -